The sample holds a few counts of the clone carrying this TCR beta chain. The antigen remains unidentified. The record originates from a study of radiotherapy plus CTLA-4 blockade in lung cancer. Study overall: Objective response rate was roughly 19%; disease control rate, less than 40%. Study-wide results and caveats: An expansion of tumor-derived TCR clones occurred in blood after radiotherapy plus ipilimumab. According to reports, early shifts in blood T cell clones, alongside interferon-beta, forecast response most accurately.

With ipilimumab providing CTLA-4 blockade, focal radiation was administered to patients who had chemo-refractory metastatic non-small-cell lung cancer. Sequencing used immunoSEQ multiplex PCR; TCRdb keeps in-frame clones, though not all of them. The sample gives about 24,000 clones, 71% of which show up once; approximately 3% is in the top ten. Germline-derived CDR1 and CDR2 are SQVTM and ANQGSEA. CDR3 size: 11 residues. V lost 7 bases, J lost 1 base, and 7 bases lay in between. Specimen: peripheral blood, collected from a patient treated with radiotherapy plus ipilimumab. The receptor was isolated from a human donor with non-small cell lung cancer whose response to radiotherapy plus ipilimumab could not be evaluated. V and J are TRBV29-1 and TRBJ1-1; a possible D gene is TRBD1 (5 bases). The DNA for the CDR3 is TGCAGCGGACAGCAGAACACTGAAGCTTTCTTT. Its protein is CSGQQNTEAFF.